This passage covers 23 T cell receptor beta chains from one sample sequenced in a study of blood T cell repertoires in COVID-19. The table came from immunoSEQ multiplex PCR; TCRdb's copy has only in-frame clones and leaves some out. The table shows roughly 94,000 clones, with approximately 80% occurring only once. The sample was peripheral blood. These receptors came from a man between 60 and 75 years old with acute or convalescent COVID-19.

The rearrangement joins TRBV6-5 to TRBJ1-2; 7 nucleotides match TRBD1. With 5 bases clipped from V and 6 bases from J, the junction kept 9 bases outside the gene matches. Looked up from germline, CDR1 is MNHEY and CDR2 is SVGAGI. This CDR3 is 14 amino acids long. The CDR3 DNA is TGTGCCAGCAGTACCACAGGGGCAGGGGATGGCTACACCTTC. As protein: CASSTTGAGDGYTF.

The chain joins TRBV5-6 to TRBJ2-5; 11 nucleotides agree with TRBD2. The CDR3 consists of 16 residues. V shed 4 bases and J 5 bases; nucleotides not matched to a gene: 10. Per germline, CDR1 SGHDT and CDR2 YYEEEE. CDR3 bases: TGTGCCAGCAGCCCATTAACTAGCGGGGGCTGGGAGACCCAGTACTTC. This encodes CASSPLTSGGWETQYF.

J is TRBJ1-6 and V is TRBV18; 8 nucleotides align to TRBD1. The trim removed 1 base at V and 9 bases at J, leaving 2 bases unmatched. CDR3 length: 14 amino acids. CDR1 and CDR2 from the germline V gene are KGHSH and LQKENI. The CDR3 DNA sequence: TGTGCCAGCTCACCACTAGACAGGGGTTCACCCCTCCACTTT. Translating gives CASSPLDRGSPLHF.

The chain combines TRBV9 with TRBJ2-3, with D perhaps matching TRBD2 (5 bases). Germline V lookup: CDR1 SGDLS, CDR2 YYNGEE. The V and J ends lost 6 bases and 0 bases respectively, with 23 bases between them. The CDR3 is 18 amino acids. The CDR3 DNA is TGTGCCAGCACCCTCGGTTCACGGGGTCGTCTTAGCACAGATACGCAGTATTTT. Residues: CASTLGSRGRLSTDTQYF.

The table lists this clone with a few counts. The CDR3 DNA is TGTGCCAGCAGTGTAGCATTAGGGACAGGGATCTACGAGCAGTACTTC. It codes for CASSVALGTGIYEQYF. The chain links TRBV28 to TRBJ2-7, with 9 bases that match TRBD1. The junction had 11 bases not matched to a gene; V was cut back by 5 bases and J by 3 bases. Germline V gene data show CDR1 as MDHEN and CDR2 as SYDVKM. This CDR3 has 16 amino acids.

This clone was observed a single time. The chain joins TRBV29-1 to TRBJ2-7; 8 bases are shared with TRBD1. Germline V gene sequence: CDR1 SQVTM, CDR2 ANQGSEA. The J segment lost 3 bases and the V segment lost 6 bases, leaving 1 base of the junction unmatched. CDR3 size: 11 residues. CDR3 in amino acids: CSVGTGYEQYV. The CDR3 DNA follows: TGCAGCGTAGGGACAGGCTACGAGCAGTACGTC.

The rearrangement uses TRBV6-2 or TRBV6-3 and TRBJ1-6, with 11 bases that match TRBD1. This CDR3 is 19 amino acids long. Germline assignment: CDR1 MNHEY and CDR2 SVGEGT. Trimming removed 0 bases from V and 7 bases from J; junction bases left unmatched: 11. The CDR3 spells CASSYSHSDRGPLNSPLHF. The CDR3 DNA reads as TGTGCCAGCAGTTACTCCCACTCGGACAGGGGGCCGTTGAATTCACCCCTCCACTTT.

The chain links TRBV28 to TRBJ1-2, with 10 bases fitting TRBD1. The V gene's germline CDR1 is MDHEN and CDR2 SYDVKM. The ends lost 1 base at V and 4 bases at J; junction bases unmatched: 3. This CDR3 spans 15 amino acids. CDR3: CASSLSRTGGYGYTF. The CDR3, as DNA: TGTGCCAGCAGTTTATCAAGGACAGGGGGCTATGGCTACACCTTC.

This chain links TRBV21-1 with TRBJ1-6. TRBV21-1 is termed a pseudogene. The CDR3 runs to 21 residues. In DNA, the CDR3 is TGTGCCAGCAGCAAAAGTCGGAGTCTCGAGAGGGAAATGGGTGGGAATTCACCCCTCCACTTT. As protein: CASSKSRSLEREMGGNSPLHF.

This clone was recorded once. This chain joins TRBV18 and TRBJ2-3; D is possibly TRBD2 (7 bases). The germline V gene has CDR1 KGHSH and CDR2 LQKENI. The ends were cut back, 1 base at V and 3 bases at J, with 17 bases in the middle. The CDR3 is 17 residues long. Here the CDR3 DNA reads TGTGCCAGCTCACCACAGGGGGGGATTTTACGGACAGATACGCAGTATTTT. It specifies CASSPQGGILRTDTQYF.

The chain links TRBV7-8 to TRBJ1-4; possible D gene TRBD1, 6 bases. The V and J ends lost 0 bases and 3 bases respectively, with 23 bases between them. The germline CDR1 and CDR2 sequences are SGHVS and FQNEAQ. This CDR3 has 20 residues. CDR3 region: CASSLAFMLTGVRSNEKLFF. The CDR3 nucleotides read TGTGCCAGCAGCTTAGCTTTCATGCTGACAGGAGTTCGGTCTAATGAAAAACTGTTTTTT.

This clone appeared a few times. CDR3 amino acids: CASSSRFSRPGPYEQYV. CDR3 nucleotides: TGTGCCAGCAGTTCAAGGTTCAGTCGGCCAGGGCCCTACGAGCAGTACGTC. The chain links TRBV28 to TRBJ2-7, with D perhaps TRBD1 (5 bases). The ends were cut back, 4 bases at V and 2 bases at J, with 21 bases in the middle. Germline lookup yields CDR1 MDHEN and CDR2 SYDVKM. The CDR3 consists of 17 residues.

The CDR3 spells CASSFYGSENIQYF. The CDR3 DNA reads TGTGCCAGCAGCTTTTACGGGTCAGAAAACATTCAGTACTTC. This chain connects TRBV5-4 to TRBJ2-4; D not certain. CDR3 length equals 14 residues. Germline V CDR1 and CDR2: SGHNT, YYREEE (reference sequence). Deletions cut 2 bases from V and 5 bases from J, with 11 bases between.

J is TRBJ2-7 and V is TRBV4-3, with 11 bases matching TRBD1. The germline V gene encodes CDR1 LGHNA and CDR2 YSLEER. The length of the CDR3 is 14 residues. J was trimmed by 5 bases and V by 5 bases; bases with no gene match: 5. CDR3 protein: CASSLMGQGDEQYF. The CDR3 DNA reads as TGCGCCAGCAGCTTGATGGGACAGGGGGACGAGCAGTACTTC.

The table lists this clone with a few counts. V and J are TRBV9 and TRBJ1-1; the D is unclear. V lost 3 bases, J lost 0 bases, and 6 bases lay in between. Germline V gene data show CDR1 as SGDLS and CDR2 as YYNGEE. The CDR3 is 13 amino acids. CDR3 sequence (DNA): TGTGCCAGCAGCGAAACAGTGAACACTGAAGCTTTCTTT. It encodes CASSETVNTEAFF. The full variable domain, in which reference TRBV9 and TRBJ1-1 provide the parts outside the CDR3, is DSGVTQTPKHLITATGQRVTLRCSPRSGDLSVYWYQQSLDQGLQFLIQYYNGEERAKGNILERFSAQQFPDLHSELNLSSLELGDSALYFCASSETVNTEAFFGQGTRLTVV.

Details on this clone: Compared with germline, one end of the junction differs, possibly owing to a read error. The V gene is TRBV6-5, the J gene TRBJ2-7; perhaps TRBD2 as D (6 bases). CDR1 is MNHEY and CDR2 is SVGAGI in the germline V gene. The CDR3 extends over 12 amino acids. CDR3 in amino acids: CASSNSREKQYF. CDR3 coding DNA: TGTGCCAGCAGTAACTCCCGGGAGAAGCAGTACTTC.

The chain links TRBV6-2 or TRBV6-3 to TRBJ2-4; no reliable D call. Trimming pared 4 bases from V and 0 bases from J, leaving 10 bases between. Per the germline V gene, CDR1 is MNHEY and CDR2 is SVGEGT. The CDR3 is made up of 15 amino acids. CDR3 sequence (DNA): TGTGCCAGCAGTTCGCAGTCCTTAGCCAAAAACATTCAGTACTTC. The encoded protein is CASSSQSLAKNIQYF.

V is TRBV7-6 and J is TRBJ1-6; D is unresolved. This CDR3 comprises 17 residues. In germline, CDR1 is SGHVS, CDR2 FNYEAQ. Between the trimmed V and J ends, which lost 2 bases and 6 bases, there was a span of 17 bases. CDR3 in DNA: TGTGCCAGCAGCTTACGGCCAGGCCTCAACCCTAATTCACCCCTCCACTTT. This sequence encodes CASSLRPGLNPNSPLHF. The full variable domain, its missing parts supplied by reference TRBV7-6 and TRBJ1-6, is GAGVSQSPRYKVTKRGQDVALRCDPISGHVSLYWYRQALGQGPEFLTYFNYEAQQDKSGLPNDRFSAERPEGSISTLTIQRTEQRDSAMYRCASSLRPGLNPNSPLHFGNGTRLTVT.

This chain uses TRBV6-6 with TRBJ1-2; possibly TRBD1 for D (5 bases). Trimming left V 5 bases short and J 5 bases short, with 12 bases between. CDR1 and CDR2 (germline): MNHNY, SVGAGI (reference sequence). This CDR3 spans 13 amino acids. In nucleotides, the CDR3 is TGTGCCAGCAGTCGTCCCGGGACTTATGGCTACACCTTC. Amino acid sequence: CASSRPGTYGYTF.

In its sample, this clone was seen a few times. The CDR3 DNA sequence: TGTGCCAGCCACACAGGGACCTCCGGCTATGGCTACACCTTC. Amino acids: CASHTGTSGYGYTF. The V call is TRBV2, the J call TRBJ1-2, with D possibly TRBD1 on 6 matching bases. The CDR3 contains 14 residues. Per the germline V gene, CDR1 is SNHLY and CDR2 is FYNNEI. Trimming shortened V by 8 bases and J by 4 bases, and 17 bases separated the two germline ends.

The rearrangement links TRBV3-1 (or the pseudogene TRBV3-2) to TRBJ2-2, with no clear D. Germline CDR1 and CDR2: LGHDT and YNNKEL (reference sequence). V dropped 4 bases and J dropped 4 bases, with 10 bases sitting between them. The CDR3 loop spans 14 amino acids. The DNA for the CDR3 is TGTGCCAGCAGCCGATGGGCTTCCACCGGGGAGCTGTTTTTT. It translates to CASSRWASTGELFF.

V and J are TRBV5-4 and TRBJ2-5; no firm D call. CDR1 and CDR2 from the germline V gene are SGHNT and YYREEE (reference sequence). CDR3 length equals 14 residues. The ends were cut back, 3 bases at V and 5 bases at J, with 14 bases in the middle. Here the CDR3 DNA reads TGTGCCAGCAGCTCTCTGGTTTCCGCGGAGACCCAGTACTTC. Its translation is CASSSLVSAETQYF.

The chain employs TRBV28 and TRBJ1-3; maybe TRBD1 (5 bases). The germline V and J ends were trimmed by 4 bases and 3 bases, with 13 bases remaining between them. Germline-derived CDR1 and CDR2 are MDHEN and SYDVKM. The CDR3 spans 15 residues. The CDR3 nucleotides read TGTGCCAGCAGTTGGGGCGGGGCGGTTGGAAACACCATATATTTT. Amino acids: CASSWGGAVGNTIYF.